Below, 22 T cell receptor beta chains from the same sample are listed, as sequenced in a study of cytomegalovirus exposure and HLA in healthy donors. Measured with immunoSEQ multiplex PCR; TCRdb has only the in-frame clones, and not every one. This sample yields about 140,000 clones, of which about 88% are seen a single time; less than 9% belongs to the top ten. Sequencing was carried out using PBMCs. These receptors were collected from a man aged 18 to 29 in good health and CMV-seropositive.

This chain links TRBV9 with TRBJ2-3; a possible D gene is TRBD1 (5 bases). Germline V gene sequence: CDR1 SGDLS, CDR2 YYNGEE. The V and J ends lost 4 bases and 2 bases respectively, with 17 bases between them. The CDR3 sequence is 16 residues long. DNA for the CDR3: TGTGCCAGCAGCCACCCTAGGGGCGCCTCCACAGATACGCAGTATTTT. This encodes CASSHPRGASTDTQYF.

This sequence joins TRBV11-2 and TRBJ2-2; 8 bases fit TRBD2. V gave up 1 base and J gave up 8 bases; unmatched junction bases: 6. CDR1 and CDR2 (germline): SGHAT, FQNNGV. The CDR3 runs to 15 residues. CDR3 residues: CASSLGGTSFGELFF. For the CDR3, the DNA is TGTGCCAGCAGCTTAGGGGGGACTAGTTTTGGGGAGCTGTTTTTT.

The CDR3 bases are TGTGCCAGCAGCTTGGGGCTGAGTAGCTGGGGTGAGCAGTTCTTC. Translating gives CASSLGLSSWGEQFF. The chain uses TRBV7-8 and TRBJ2-1; perhaps TRBD1 as D (5 bases). CDR3 size: 15 residues. V dropped 3 bases and J dropped 9 bases, with 18 bases sitting between them. The germline gives CDR1 SGHVS, CDR2 FQNEAQ.

This clone turned up a few times. V is TRBV18 and J is TRBJ2-7; 7 bases align to TRBD1. J lost 6 bases, V lost 3 bases, and 8 bases had no gene match. Per germline, CDR1 KGHSH and CDR2 LQKENI. The CDR3 is 14 amino acids. CDR3: CASSPGQVYTEQYF. The CDR3, as DNA: TGTGCCAGCTCACCCGGACAGGTCTACACCGAGCAGTACTTC. Looking up the rest from reference TRBV18 and TRBJ2-7 gives the full variable domain: NAGVMQNPRHLVRRRGQEARLRCSPMKGHSHVYWYRQLPEEGLKFMVYLQKENIIDESGMPKERFSAEFPKEGPSILRIQQVVRGDSAAYFCASSPGQVYTEQYFGPGTRLTVT.

This chain joins TRBV7-2 and TRBJ1-2; TRBD1 is a possible D gene (5 bases). The CDR3 runs to 13 residues. V was clipped by 5 bases and J by 2 bases, with 9 bases between them. CDR1 is SGHTA, CDR2 FQGNSA, per germline. The CDR3, as DNA: TGTGCCAGCAGCCGACGGGGGAACTATGGCTACACCTTC. The encoded protein is CASSRRGNYGYTF.

V usage is TRBV28 and J usage is TRBJ1-1, with TRBD1 identical over 7 bases. V gave up 8 bases and J gave up 5 bases; unmatched junction bases: 11. The CDR3 consists of 14 residues. Germline loops: CDR1 MDHEN, CDR2 SYDVKM. CDR3 sequence: CASLPGQAGTEAFF. DNA of the CDR3: TGTGCCAGCCTCCCCGGACAGGCTGGGACTGAAGCTTTCTTT.

This clone is a singleton in its sample. The chain couples TRBV6-1 to TRBJ2-4; maybe TRBD1 (6 bases). V lost 4 bases, J lost 3 bases, and 13 bases lay in between. The CDR3 covers 15 residues. The germline gives CDR1 MNHNS, CDR2 SASEGT. CDR3 DNA sequence: TGTGCCAGCAGTGCAGGGGTCGGGGACAAAAACATTCAGTACTTC. It specifies CASSAGVGDKNIQYF.

J is TRBJ1-4 and V is TRBV9; D is perhaps TRBD1 (5 bases). CDR1 and CDR2 (germline): SGDLS, YYNGEE. The ends were cut back, 4 bases at V and 8 bases at J, with 24 bases in the middle. The CDR3 is 17 residues long. The CDR3 sequence: CASSPFPHSGGREKLFF. CDR3 coding DNA: TGTGCCAGCAGCCCATTCCCCCACAGCGGGGGGAGGGAAAAACTGTTTTTT.

J is TRBJ1-6 and V is TRBV10-3; 8 nucleotides line up with TRBD1. Germline lookup yields CDR1 ENHRY and CDR2 SYGVKD. The J segment lost 10 bases and the V segment lost 0 bases, leaving 11 bases of the junction unmatched. The CDR3 totals 17 residues. CDR3 sequence reads: CAISESPPTGGLSPLHF. Here the CDR3 DNA reads TGTGCCATCAGTGAGTCACCCCCCACAGGGGGGCTCTCACCCCTCCACTTT.

This clone was found a few times. The chain joins TRBV6-1 to TRBJ1-6; D may be TRBD1 (6 bases). V was trimmed by 6 bases and J by 10 bases, leaving 19 bases between them. The CDR3 contains 15 residues. Germline-derived CDR1 and CDR2 are MNHNS and SASEGT. The chain's CDR3 is CASSNTGHKGSPLHF. The CDR3, as DNA: TGTGCCAGCAGCAATACAGGGCATAAAGGGTCACCCCTCCACTTT.

The CDR3 DNA reads TGTGCCAGCAGCTTAGGCTGGGGACAGGGTTACATGAACACTGAAGCTTTCTTT. This codes for CASSLGWGQGYMNTEAFF. The J gene is TRBJ1-1, the V gene TRBV7-2; TRBD1 agrees at 9 bases. The CDR3 is made up of 18 amino acids. CDR1 is SGHTA, CDR2 FQGNSA, per germline. V lost 1 base and J lost 0; bases outside the gene matches: 9.

This sequence joins TRBV5-1 and TRBJ2-1; D call uncertain. Trimming removed 1 base from V and 6 bases from J, with 8 bases in between. There are 13 residues in the CDR3. Germline assignment: CDR1 SGHRS and CDR2 YFSETQ. The CDR3 loop is CASSLTTINEQFF. The CDR3 DNA is TGCGCCAGCAGCTTGACTACGATCAATGAGCAGTTCTTC.

The chain is built from TRBV19 and TRBJ2-2; D not resolved. CDR3 length equals 14 residues. V lost 5 bases and J lost 1, with 8 bases in between. Germline CDR1 is LNHDA and CDR2 is SQIVND (reference sequence). The CDR3 nucleotides read TGTGCCAGTAGTCCCACAGAGAACACCGGGGAGCTGTTTTTT. This codes for CASSPTENTGELFF.

This clone was counted a single time. The V gene is TRBV30, the J gene TRBJ1-3; the D gene is possibly TRBD1 (5 bases). V was shortened by 2 bases and J by 0 bases, with 8 bases between the two germline ends. Germline V CDR1 and CDR2: GTSNPN, SVGIG (reference sequence). The CDR3 extends over 14 amino acids. For the CDR3, the DNA is TGTGCCTGGAGTACAGGAACCTCTGGAAACACCATATATTTT. It codes for CAWSTGTSGNTIYF.

The chain is built from TRBV29-1 and TRBJ2-5; TRBD2 might be the D (5 bases). The CDR3 totals 12 residues. V shed 4 bases and J shed 4 bases, with 10 bases lying between them. Germline V gives CDR1 SQVTM, CDR2 ANQGSEA. The DNA for the CDR3 is TGCAGCGTTGCAGACTACCGAGAGACCCAGTACTTC. This translates into CSVADYRETQYF. Full variable domain (missing parts from reference TRBV29-1 and TRBJ2-5): SAVISQKPSRDICQRGTSLTIQCQVDSQVTMMFWYRQQPGQSLTLIATANQGSEATYESGFVIDKFPISRPNLTFSTLTVSNMSPEDSSIYLCSVADYRETQYFGPGTRLLVL.

This clone was picked up a small number of times. V gene TRBV29-1 combines with J gene TRBJ2-1, with 9 bases aligning to TRBD2. Germline V gene lookup returns CDR1 SQVTM and CDR2 ANQGSEA. The J segment lost 8 bases and the V segment lost 3 bases, leaving 8 bases of the junction unmatched. This CDR3 has 14 amino acids. In nucleotides, the CDR3 is TGCAGCGTTGACCTAGGGCGGGGGGGGTATGAGCAGTTCTTC. Translating gives CSVDLGRGGYEQFF.

V gene TRBV18 combines with J gene TRBJ2-1; D may be TRBD2 (7 bases). V lost 2 bases and J 10 bases, leaving 18 bases between the germline ends. CDR3 length equals 15 residues. CDR1 is KGHSH and CDR2 is LQKENI in the germline V gene. In DNA form, the CDR3 reads TGTGCCAGCTCACCAACCGGGGGCCAGCGGGGCGAGCAGTTCTTC. Encoded protein: CASSPTGGQRGEQFF.

This chain uses TRBV19 with TRBJ1-2, with 7 bases fitting TRBD1. The V segment lost 10 bases and the J segment 4 bases; nucleotides outside the gene matches: 12. This CDR3 region has 14 residues. CDR1 is LNHDA and CDR2 is SQIVND in the germline V gene (reference sequence). The CDR3 loop is CATYDIGGSYGYTF. CDR3 DNA sequence: TGTGCCACATACGATATAGGGGGCTCCTATGGCTACACCTTC.

J is TRBJ1-4 and V is TRBV29-1; D is unclear. This CDR3 spans 12 amino acids. Germline V gene lookup returns CDR1 SQVTM and CDR2 ANQGSEA. V was shortened by 4 bases and J by 6 bases, with 9 bases between the two germline ends. CDR3 loop: CSVGLRYEKLFF. CDR3 DNA sequence: TGCAGCGTTGGTTTGCGGTATGAAAAACTGTTTTTT.

This clone has just one count. This rearrangement joins TRBV6-1 to TRBJ1-5; 8 nucleotides match TRBD1. The V and J ends lost 4 bases and 5 bases, in that order; junction bases with no gene match: 7. This CDR3 spans 15 amino acids. From germline, CDR1 is MNHNS and CDR2 SASEGT. CDR3 amino acids: CASSAIGTGYQPQHF. CDR3 sequence (DNA): TGTGCCAGCAGTGCCATAGGGACAGGCTATCAGCCCCAGCATTTT.

The chain recombines TRBV7-9 with TRBJ1-3; no reliable D call. Looked up from germline, CDR1 is SEHNR and CDR2 is FQNEAQ (reference sequence). The CDR3 spans 14 residues. V shed 5 bases and J shed 2 bases, with 10 bases lying between them. CDR3 DNA: TGTGCCAGCAGCCCGGGTAACGCTGGAAACACCATATATTTT. It encodes CASSPGNAGNTIYF. The whole variable domain, filled in from reference TRBV7-9 and TRBJ1-3, reads DTGVSQNPRHKITKRGQNVTFRCDPISEHNRLYWYRQTLGQGPEFLTYFQNEAQLEKSRLLSDRFSAERPKGSFSTLEIQRTEQGDSAMYLCASSPGNAGNTIYFGEGSWLTVV.

V and J are TRBV9 and TRBJ2-3; D possibly corresponds to TRBD2 (6 bases). The CDR3 loop spans 13 amino acids. Per the germline V gene, CDR1 is SGDLS and CDR2 is YYNGEE. V lost 4 bases and J lost 11, with 17 bases in between. The CDR3 loop is CASSSKPGTLQYF. The DNA of the CDR3 is TGTGCCAGCAGCTCCAAGCCGGGGACTTTGCAGTATTTT. Full variable domain (rest looked up from reference TRBV9 and TRBJ2-3): DSGVTQTPKHLITATGQRVTLRCSPRSGDLSVYWYQQSLDQGLQFLIQYYNGEERAKGNILERFSAQQFPDLHSELNLSSLELGDSALYFCASSSKPGTLQYFGPGTRLTVL.